The clone carrying this T cell receptor (beta chain) has a handful of counts. The antigen is not known. Via MiXCR, TCRdb re-called the 5' RACE reads, giving one row per CDR3 protein. The table has roughly 280,000 distinct CDR3 sequences, 15% to 20% seen once; the top ten hold roughly 22%. This sample is drawn from a study of T-cell memory formation after mild COVID-19. Study conclusions and caveats: Detection of some responders pre-infection suggested pre-existing cross-reactive memory T cells participated. CD8+ contracting clones occupied EMRA, while CD4+ ones occupied mainly CM and EM.

Looked up from germline, CDR1 is DFQATT and CDR2 is SNEGSKA (reference sequence). Germline trimming cut 3 bases from V and 4 bases from J; bases unmatched to any gene: 5. The CDR3 has 13 residues. The sample consisted of PBMCs or a T cell subset sorted from them (not recorded which). The genes are TRBV20-1 and TRBJ1-2; 7 bases fit TRBD1. This TCR derives from a man aged 18 to 29 who had mild COVID-19 (a few samples of this study predate the infection). Cell type and time point are not known. The CDR3 DNA is TGCAGTGCTAGCGACAGGGCTAGCTATGGCTACACCTTC. It encodes CSASDRASYGYTF.